A selection of T cell receptor beta chains follows, all from one sample in a study of T cells after yellow fever vaccination. TCRdb re-called the 5' RACE reads through MiXCR, storing one row per CDR3 protein. This sample has 100,000 to 150,000 distinct CDR3 sequences; about 7.4% occur once, and the top ten carry around 2.5%. This material consisted of CD4+ T cells sorted from PBMCs, taken roughly 10 days after the first yellow fever vaccination. The source of these receptors is a man between 18 and 35 years old who received the YFV17D yellow fever vaccine. CDR3s include the opening cysteine and the closing phenylalanine or tryptophan. Each record gives: V gene, J gene, CDR3 protein.

v_call: TRBV5-1; j_call: TRBJ2-1; cdr3_aa: CASSPGQGNNEQFF
v_call: TRBV20-1; j_call: TRBJ1-1; cdr3_aa: CSARDVRQAEAFF
v_call: TRBV11-2; j_call: TRBJ2-1; cdr3_aa: CASSFEDNSYNEQFF
v_call: TRBV7-2; j_call: TRBJ2-3; cdr3_aa: CASSEASPGGTDTQYF
v_call: TRBV7-3; j_call: TRBJ2-5; cdr3_aa: CASSRDWAETQYF
v_call: TRBV7-9; j_call: TRBJ2-2; cdr3_aa: CASTMTGANTGELFF
v_call: TRBV10-3; j_call: TRBJ1-5; cdr3_aa: CAISESSREQPQHF
v_call: TRBV20-1; j_call: TRBJ2-4; cdr3_aa: CSSERGSQYF
v_call: TRBV7-6; j_call: TRBJ2-3; cdr3_aa: CASSLGGDTDTQYF
v_call: TRBV12-3/TRBV12-4; j_call: TRBJ1-4; cdr3_aa: CASSRDRGRLGKLFF
v_call: TRBV12-3/TRBV12-4; j_call: TRBJ2-7; cdr3_aa: CASRRQRTGEAQYF
v_call: TRBV19; j_call: TRBJ2-7; cdr3_aa: CASSIPGGNYEQYF
v_call: TRBV20-1; j_call: TRBJ2-3; cdr3_aa: CSASRLAGGSTDTQYF
v_call: TRBV20-1; j_call: TRBJ1-1; cdr3_aa: CSARDPTGSTEAFF
v_call: TRBV4-1; j_call: TRBJ2-3; cdr3_aa: CASSQVGLETDTQYF
v_call: TRBV20-1; j_call: TRBJ1-5; cdr3_aa: CSAGKGRAGQPQHF
v_call: TRBV2; j_call: TRBJ2-5; cdr3_aa: CASSQGGYSKTQYF
v_call: TRBV12-3/TRBV12-4; j_call: TRBJ1-1; cdr3_aa: CASSYRDGLKNTEAFF
v_call: TRBV7-2; j_call: TRBJ1-2; cdr3_aa: CASSLNDGAGGDYGYTF
v_call: TRBV20-1; j_call: TRBJ1-2; cdr3_aa: CSARSRDRYGYTF
v_call: TRBV5-1; j_call: TRBJ2-3; cdr3_aa: CASSRGDYTDTQYF
v_call: TRBV28; j_call: TRBJ1-2; cdr3_aa: CASITGGGGYTF
v_call: TRBV29-1; j_call: TRBJ2-5; cdr3_aa: CSVGLAGGQQETQYF
v_call: TRBV12-5; j_call: TRBJ1-1; cdr3_aa: CASGFIDTEAFF
v_call: TRBV5-1; j_call: TRBJ1-4; cdr3_aa: CASSTGQGNEKLFF
v_call: TRBV12-3/TRBV12-4; j_call: TRBJ1-4; cdr3_aa: CASSLDSPGLFF
v_call: TRBV3-1; j_call: TRBJ1-3; cdr3_aa: CASSPLRDHFGHTIYF
v_call: TRBV19; j_call: TRBJ2-1; cdr3_aa: CATAPVSYNEQFF
v_call: TRBV12-3/TRBV12-4; j_call: TRBJ2-1; cdr3_aa: CASSLYPGCDEQFF
v_call: TRBV19; j_call: TRBJ1-1; cdr3_aa: CASSSDIWSEAFF
v_call: TRBV5-1; j_call: TRBJ1-1; cdr3_aa: CASTPDSHTEAFF
v_call: TRBV20-1; j_call: TRBJ1-5; cdr3_aa: CSARDGNQPQHF
v_call: TRBV12-3/TRBV12-4; j_call: TRBJ2-5; cdr3_aa: CASSLTGLAGFETQYF
v_call: TRBV27; j_call: TRBJ1-2; cdr3_aa: CASPTAQGTGYGYTF
v_call: TRBV20-1; j_call: TRBJ1-6; cdr3_aa: CSATHRGRMSSYNSPLHF
v_call: TRBV7-2; j_call: TRBJ2-2; cdr3_aa: CASSLGVGTTGELFF